This T cell receptor beta chain was documented in a study of blood T cell repertoires in COVID-19. Overall study: Material from acute and convalescent COVID-19 was sourced from the United States, Italy and Spain.

Trimming removed 6 bases from V and 1 base from J; junction bases left unmatched: 5. Germline assignment: CDR1 MDHEN and CDR2 SYDVKM. This CDR3 is built from 15 residues. In the study's own analysis: Researchers report that nucleated cell counts were estimated from reference gene primer amplification. Clones were read by immunoSEQ multiplex PCR, and TCRdb kept only the in-frame ones, dropping some. V and J calls and clone size are those listed in that table; D and trimming were worked out from the DNA. The sample includes fewer than 30,000 clones, 84% of them seen just once. V gene TRBV28 combines with J gene TRBJ2-5; TRBD1 matches at 10 bases. Input material: peripheral blood. The receptor comes from a man in his 70s with active COVID-19. CDR3 in DNA: TGTGCCAGCAGACAGGGACAGGGGCCCCAAGAGACCCAGTACTTC. Translating gives CASRQGQGPQETQYF.